The rows below give T cell receptor beta chains drawn from one sample of a study of T-cell memory formation after mild COVID-19. One entry per CDR3 protein results from TCRdb running MiXCR on the 5' RACE reads. The table shows over 500,000 distinct CDR3 sequences, with approximately 15% occurring only once. Material: PBMCs or a T cell subset sorted from them (not recorded which). The receptors derive from an adult woman who had mild COVID-19 (a few samples of this study predate the infection). Cell type and time point are not known. CDR3s include the opening cysteine and the closing phenylalanine or tryptophan. Not all rows give a size; the values are once, few, many and, for expanded clones, a class.

v_gene	abundance	CDR3aa
TRBV10-3	few	CAISTGSSVYEQYF
TRBV20-1	-	CATSNYGYTF
TRBV12-3/TRBV12-4	few	CASSLDAYGYTF
TRBV4-1	-	CASSRRDSGEAFF
TRBV6-5	few	CASSYGTRRFVGQYF
TRBV12-3/TRBV12-4	-	CASRGSDPPYEQYF
TRBV10-3	few	CAISESRENEQFF
TRBV6-2/TRBV6-3	-	CASSYSYPPPYEQYF
TRBV20-1	-	CSASRTDSGANVLTF
TRBV7-3	few	CASNHRRKNSPLHF
TRBV24-1	-	CATSDPPSGRAYNEQFF
TRBV12-3/TRBV12-4	-	CASSFPGLEKSLAGGNTGELFF
TRBV12-3/TRBV12-4	-	CATLPGLVPNEQFF
TRBV6-5	few	CASSDRDADGYTF
TRBV15	few	CATSRYKGEQETQYF
TRBV18	few	CASSPPGTGGAKGANVLTF
TRBV5-5	many	CASSLATVVGTF
TRBV24-1	few	CATSDPQGTNEQFF
TRBV7-9	many	CASSLGGSEQYF
TRBV4-1	many	CASSQGLAYEQYF
TRBV11-2	few	CASSLASTTGELFF
TRBV7-9	few	CASSLSFAGGSYNEQFF
TRBV2	few	CASRPTGEADTQYF
TRBV29-1	many	CSGSTGITEAFF
TRBV20-1	few	CSATPLAGGSTDTQYF
TRBV24-1	-	CATSDKGQGYNEQFF
TRBV6-5	few	CASSYSGWSEQYF
TRBV4-3	-	CASSLTWTSGTAADTQYF
TRBV24-1	-	CATSERQPQGTDTQYF
TRBV24-1	few	CATSGASGADTQYF
TRBV7-9	-	CASRQQLNEKLFF
TRBV10-3	few	CAISDGGQGAGTEAFF